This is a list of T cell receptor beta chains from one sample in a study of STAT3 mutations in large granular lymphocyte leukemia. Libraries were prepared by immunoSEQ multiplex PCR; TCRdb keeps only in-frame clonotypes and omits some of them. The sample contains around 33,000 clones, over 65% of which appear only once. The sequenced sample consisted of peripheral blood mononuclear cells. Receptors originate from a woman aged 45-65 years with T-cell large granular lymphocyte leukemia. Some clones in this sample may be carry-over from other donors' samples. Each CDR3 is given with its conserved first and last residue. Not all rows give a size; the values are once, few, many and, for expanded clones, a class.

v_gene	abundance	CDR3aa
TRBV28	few	CASSSPPFGKLFF
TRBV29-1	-	CSVHTARGSYEQYF
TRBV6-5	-	CASSRMRNQPQHF
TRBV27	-	CASSYSGLMISYEQYF
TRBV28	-	CASRLQGPNTEAFF
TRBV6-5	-	CASSYSSRGSNQPQHF
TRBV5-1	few	CASRPAVSSYEQYF
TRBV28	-	CASSFQGRDTGELFF
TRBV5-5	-	CASSLSDRGSEKLFF
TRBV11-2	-	CASSYDRGGSYEQYF
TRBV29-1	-	CSGRQGGRSEAFF
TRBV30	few	CAWSFPRQWETQYF
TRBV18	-	CASSPAGDNYGYTF
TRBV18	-	CASSGQGAVGYEQYF
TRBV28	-	CASSFGGGAKTQYF
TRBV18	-	CASSPSKGEAFF
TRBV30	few	CAWSTSTRAKNIQYF
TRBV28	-	CASSTPLRTANQPQHF
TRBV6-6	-	CASSGTRRRNEQFF
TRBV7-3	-	CASSRQGNTEAFF
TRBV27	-	CASSLKQGAGYGYTF
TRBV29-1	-	CSAGRLLTDTQYF